The present TCR beta chain was sequenced within a study of technical replicates of blood from several donors. Assay used: immunoSEQ multiplex PCR; TCRdb lists only in-frame clones, some missing. In the table there are about 100,000 clones, approximately 94% of which are singletons. The specimen was T cells isolated from PBMCs. This receptor was identified in a human donor in good health.

CDR3 amino acids: CASSYAAGEQFF. The CDR3 DNA is TGTGCCAGCAGTTACGCTGCCGGTGAGCAGTTCTTC. The chain is built from TRBV6-5 and TRBJ2-1; D gene ambiguous. CDR1 is MNHEY and CDR2 is SVGAGI in the germline V gene. There are 12 residues in the CDR3. Trimming pared 2 bases from V and 9 bases from J, leaving 8 bases between.